These 21 T cell receptor beta chains came from one sample sequenced in a study of graft-versus-host responses after intestinal transplantation. Sequenced by immunoSEQ multiplex PCR; TCRdb stores in-frame clones only, minus some. The sample has more than 95,000 clones; about 90% are singletons. These receptors' antigens are unknown. Here the sequenced sample was unstimulated CD4+ T cells sorted from spleen or lymph node cells, taken before intestinal transplant. These receptors were obtained from a human donor who received an intestinal transplant.

The sample holds a few counts of this clone. The V gene is TRBV19, the J gene TRBJ2-7, with D unclear. CDR1 and CDR2 from the germline V gene are LNHDA and SQIVND (reference sequence). The CDR3 is made up of 14 amino acids. Trimming took 7 bases from V and 0 from J, leaving 13 bases between them. The CDR3 sequence: CASIIATSSYEQYF. CDR3 in DNA: TGTGCCAGTATTATTGCTACTTCCTCCTACGAGCAGTACTTC. Full variable domain (missing parts from reference TRBV19 and TRBJ2-7): DGGITQSPKYLFRKEGQNVTLSCEQNLNHDAMYWYRQDPGQGLRLIYYSQIVNDFQKGDIAEGYSVSREKKESFPLTVTSAQKNPTAFYLCASIIATSSYEQYFGPGTRLTVT.

J is TRBJ2-5 and V is TRBV7-3; D not resolved. Trimming pared 5 bases from V and 1 base from J, leaving 11 bases between. Germline V gives CDR1 SGHTA, CDR2 FQGTGA. This CDR3 spans 14 amino acids. The CDR3 DNA sequence: TGTGCCAGCAGCCCCTATGGCGGCCAAGAGACCCAGTACTTC. This translates into CASSPYGGQETQYF.

V and J are TRBV5-4 and TRBJ1-2, with unresolved D. The CDR3 extends over 15 amino acids. Trimming took 2 bases from V and 4 from J, leaving 15 bases between them. CDR1 and CDR2 (germline): SGHNT, YYREEE (reference sequence). Written as DNA, the CDR3 is TGTGCCAGCAGCTTCCTATCCGAGGATCTCTATGGCTACACCTTC. Its protein is CASSFLSEDLYGYTF.

This clone was picked up a small number of times. The rearrangement joins TRBV4-1 to TRBJ2-7; D possibly corresponds to TRBD2 (5 bases). There are 14 residues in the CDR3. V lost 2 bases and J lost 5, with 13 bases in between. CDR1 is MGHRA and CDR2 is YSYEKL in the germline V gene. The CDR3 protein is CASSQPGLLDEQYF. The CDR3 DNA reads as TGCGCCAGCAGCCAACCCGGACTGCTGGACGAGCAGTACTTC.

V gene TRBV5-6 combines with J gene TRBJ1-5; 7 bases align to TRBD1. The J segment lost 0 bases and the V segment lost 3 bases, leaving 6 bases of the junction unmatched. The CDR3 runs to 16 residues. Looked up from germline, CDR1 is SGHDT and CDR2 is YYEEEE. The CDR3 protein is CASSSLGTVSNQPQHF. CDR3 nucleotide sequence: TGTGCCAGCAGCTCATTAGGGACAGTTAGCAATCAGCCCCAGCATTTT.

V and J are TRBV27 and TRBJ1-5; 7 bases agree with TRBD1. The V and J ends lost 6 bases and 4 bases, in that order; junction bases with no gene match: 9. Germline CDR1 is MNHEY and CDR2 is SMNVEV (reference sequence). This CDR3 comprises 15 residues. Written as DNA, the CDR3 is TGTGCCAGCAGCCGACAGGGTCAGAGGAATCAGCCCCAGCATTTT. Translation gives CASSRQGQRNQPQHF.

This chain connects TRBV11-3 to TRBJ1-2; 8 bases map to TRBD1. The CDR3 spans 13 residues. The germline CDR1 and CDR2 sequences are SGHNT and YENEEA. J gave up 6 bases and V 3 bases, and 3 bases lay outside the gene matches. The DNA of the CDR3 is TGTGCCAGCAGCTTTACGACAGGGGATGGCTACACCTTC. It encodes CASSFTTGDGYTF.

The CDR3 loop reads CASSLTSGGTDTQYF. Written as DNA, the CDR3 is TGTGCCAGCAGCTTGACTAGCGGGGGCACAGATACGCAGTATTTT. V gene TRBV5-4 combines with J gene TRBJ2-3, with 10 bases identical to TRBD2. The CDR3 is 15 amino acids. V trimming: 1 base; J trimming: 1 base; junction bases outside the gene matches: 0. Germline V gives CDR1 SGHNT, CDR2 YYREEE (reference sequence).

The gene calls are TRBV6-5 and TRBJ2-7; possibly TRBD1 for D (5 bases). CDR1 MNHEY and CDR2 SVGAGI come from the germline V gene. CDR3 length: 14 residues. Between the trimmed V and J ends, which lost 7 bases and 1 base, there was a span of 14 bases. The CDR3 protein is CASTPRDSSYEQYF. The DNA for the CDR3 is TGTGCCAGCACTCCCCGTGACAGTTCCTACGAGCAGTACTTC.

The genes are TRBV5-6 and TRBJ2-7; tentatively, D is TRBD1 (6 bases). This CDR3 comprises 17 residues. V was cut by 3 bases and J by 0 bases, with 19 bases left in between. Germline V gene data show CDR1 as SGHDT and CDR2 as YYEEEE. CDR3 protein: CASSSARVGAFSYEQYF. Here the CDR3 DNA reads TGTGCCAGCAGCTCGGCCAGAGTGGGGGCCTTCTCCTACGAGCAGTACTTC. The whole variable domain, remainder taken from reference TRBV5-6 and TRBJ2-7, is DAGVTQSPTHLIKTRGQQVTLRCSPKSGHDTVSWYQQALGQGPQFIFQYYEEEERQRGNFPDRFSGHQFPNYSSELNVNALLLGDSALYLCASSSARVGAFSYEQYFGPGTRLTVT.

This clone occurred a few times. The V call is TRBV13, the J call TRBJ1-2; 7 bases are shared with TRBD1. The V segment lost 4 bases and the J segment 1 base; nucleotides outside the gene matches: 3. Germline CDR1 and CDR2: PRHDT and FYEKMQ (reference sequence). This CDR3 is built from 14 residues. The CDR3 nucleotides read TGTGCCAGCAGCTCTCACAGGGGTAACTATGGCTACACCTTC. Its translation: CASSSHRGNYGYTF.

This sequence joins TRBV11-2 and TRBJ2-5; perhaps TRBD2 as D (5 bases). V lost 1 base, J lost 5 bases, and 17 bases lay in between. Germline-derived CDR1 and CDR2 are SGHAT and FQNNGV. The CDR3 loop spans 16 amino acids. Here the CDR3 reads CASSLALPRPGETQYF. In nucleotides, the CDR3 is TGTGCCAGCAGCTTAGCCCTTCCCCGACCGGGGGAGACCCAGTACTTC.

This chain uses TRBV9 with TRBJ1-5, with D tentatively TRBD1 (5 bases). CDR1 is SGDLS, CDR2 YYNGEE, per germline. V dropped 1 base and J dropped 5 bases, with 10 bases sitting between them. This CDR3 has 14 amino acids. The CDR3 here is CASSVSGSDQPQHF. The CDR3 DNA sequence: TGTGCCAGCAGCGTATCAGGGAGCGATCAGCCCCAGCATTTT.

The rearrangement links TRBV5-6 to TRBJ2-1; 8 bases are a match to TRBD2. Germline trimming cut 3 bases from V and 1 base from J; bases unmatched to any gene: 9. The CDR3 is 17 residues long. The germline CDR1 and CDR2 sequences are SGHDT and YYEEEE. The CDR3: CASSYPLSGRSYNEQFF. The CDR3 DNA follows: TGTGCCAGCAGCTACCCCCTAAGCGGGAGATCCTACAATGAGCAGTTCTTC.

The chain combines TRBV10-3 with TRBJ1-1, with 7 bases fitting TRBD1. Germline lookup yields CDR1 ENHRY and CDR2 SYGVKD. J gave up 7 bases and V 4 bases, and 9 bases lay outside the gene matches. The CDR3 has 14 residues. CDR3 amino acids: CAISGVRGRSEAFF. CDR3 coding DNA: TGTGCCATCAGTGGAGTAAGGGGGCGGAGTGAAGCTTTCTTT.

The rearrangement links TRBV7-9 to TRBJ2-2, with 11 nucleotides matching TRBD2. Germline V CDR1 and CDR2: SEHNR, FQNEAQ (reference sequence). J was trimmed by 5 bases and V by 9 bases; bases with no gene match: 8. This CDR3 spans 15 amino acids. CDR3 bases: TGTGCCAGTACCTTTCCTAGCGGGGGGACCGGGGAGCTGTTTTTT. Translating gives CASTFPSGGTGELFF.

The gene calls are TRBV2 and TRBJ2-5; no firm D call. In germline, CDR1 is SNHLY, CDR2 FYNNEI. V shed 3 bases and J shed 2 bases, with 1 base lying between them. The CDR3 has 11 residues. CDR3: CASSEQETQYF. The CDR3, as DNA: TGTGCCAGCAGTGAGCAAGAGACCCAGTACTTC.

CDR3: CASSAPALRGGRSGTGELFF. DNA for the CDR3: TGTGCCAGCAGCGCACCCGCCCTGCGGGGGGGGAGGTCGGGCACCGGGGAGCTGTTTTTT. The chain combines TRBV28 with TRBJ2-2, with 9 bases identical to TRBD2. The CDR3 sequence is 20 residues long. Germline CDR1 is MDHEN and CDR2 is SYDVKM. V shed 6 bases, J shed 4 bases, and the junction held 21 bases outside the gene matches.

This clone was found once. The chain is built from TRBV7-9 and TRBJ1-6; 8 nucleotides match TRBD1. The CDR3 is 15 amino acids. The germline gives CDR1 SEHNR, CDR2 FQNEAQ (reference sequence). Trimming removed 6 bases from V and 9 bases from J; junction bases left unmatched: 10. The CDR3, as DNA: TGTGCCAGCAGACCAGGGGGCGGTTGGGGTTCACCCCTCCACTTT. This gives the protein CASRPGGGWGSPLHF.

This clone is a singleton in its sample. The V and J genes are TRBV6-6 and TRBJ2-3; 11 bases are shared with TRBD2. The length of the CDR3 is 15 residues. With 4 bases clipped from V and 5 bases from J, the junction kept 5 bases outside the gene matches. Germline V gene data show CDR1 as MNHNY and CDR2 as SVGAGI (reference sequence). The CDR3 DNA follows: TGTGCCAGCAGTTTAATAGCGGGGGGGCTAGATACGCAGTATTTT. The encoded protein is CASSLIAGGLDTQYF.

This sequence joins TRBV11-2 and TRBJ2-7; no firm D call. Germline CDR1 SGHAT, CDR2 FQNNGV. V lost 1 base and J lost 8, with 15 bases in between. The CDR3 extends over 14 amino acids. The CDR3 nucleotides are TGTGCCAGCAGCTTAGGATCAGAGTCCGGTCAGCAGTACTTC. Amino acids: CASSLGSESGQQYF.